The clone carrying this T cell receptor (beta chain) was picked up a small number of times. These data are taken from a study of human T cells and chemical hapten exposure. Study details: Largely, small differences in pooled library volume made per-sample TCR yields vary.

The trim removed 3 bases at V and 6 bases at J, leaving 7 bases unmatched. The CDR3 has 16 residues. Germline values: CDR1 LGHDT, CDR2 YNNKEL (reference sequence). Per the authors' pipeline: Sample TCR totals centred on a median of approximately 96,000, ranging about 23,224 to 690,600. TCRdb reprocessed the RACE reads with MiXCR, giving one entry per CDR3 protein. The V and J calls follow TCRdb's processing rather than the paper's. The table records fewer than 85,000 distinct CDR3 sequences, approximately 8.6% of them present only once. The time point here: healthy volunteer bleed at 6 weeks. Total RNA was extracted from unfractionated whole blood.

Sequences were obtained from whole blood. V and J are TRBV3-1 and TRBJ2-1; 11 bases fit TRBD2. The clonotype originates from a male donor in good health. Some clones in this sample may be carry-over from other donors' samples. The CDR3 sequence is CASSHFDGTSGNEQFF. CDR3 nucleotide sequence: TGTGCCAGCAGCCACTTTGACGGGACTAGCGGCAATGAGCAGTTCTTC.